A single sample gave rise to the 25 T cell receptor beta chains below, sequenced in a study of blood T cell repertoires in COVID-19. TCRdb's copy holds only in-frame clones and misses some; the assay was immunoSEQ multiplex PCR. The sample holds 150,000 or so clones, around 73% seen once. The sample was peripheral blood. Receptor source: a woman in her fifties or sixties with active or convalescent COVID-19.

The rearrangement links TRBV9 to TRBJ2-7, with TRBD1 as a possible D gene (6 bases). Germline CDR1 SGDLS, CDR2 YYNGEE. V was shortened by 5 bases and J by 5 bases, with 11 bases between the two germline ends. The CDR3 covers 12 residues. As DNA, the CDR3 is TGTGCCAGCAGGGGACATCGCCACGAGCAGTACTTC. Its protein is CASRGHRHEQYF.

The rearrangement uses TRBV18 and TRBJ2-7; D uncertain. V lost 2 bases to trimming and J lost 5 bases, with 13 bases between them. CDR3 length: 14 amino acids. Germline V gives CDR1 KGHSH, CDR2 LQKENI. This chain's CDR3 is CASSPVMAPHEQYF. CDR3 bases: TGTGCCAGCTCACCAGTAATGGCCCCCCACGAGCAGTACTTC.

The rearrangement joins TRBV7-9 to TRBJ1-2; possibly TRBD1 for D (6 bases). V lost 1 base and J lost 6, with 18 bases in between. The germline CDR1 and CDR2 sequences are SEHNR and FQNEAQ (reference sequence). This CDR3 comprises 16 residues. DNA of the CDR3: TGTGCCAGCAGCTTAGTACGGGACACACCTAGGCATGGCTACACCTTC. Its protein product is CASSLVRDTPRHGYTF.

V is TRBV10-3 and J is TRBJ1-1; 11 positions match TRBD1. The CDR3 runs 16 residues. The germline V gene has CDR1 ENHRY and CDR2 SYGVKD. V dropped 6 bases and J dropped 4; count of bases not matched to a gene: 10. The CDR3 DNA reads TGTGCCATCAGAGCCGGACAGGGGGCAGGGGGCACTGAAGCTTTCTTT. This encodes CAIRAGQGAGGTEAFF.

The J gene is TRBJ2-7, the V gene TRBV7-6, with 10 nucleotides matching TRBD2. After removal of 2 bases from V and 3 bases from J, the junction contained 10 bases not matched to a gene. The CDR3 runs 17 residues. Germline assignment: CDR1 SGHVS and CDR2 FNYEAQ. CDR3 nucleotides: TGTGCCAGCAGCTTATTGGCTAGCGGGGGCCTGGGCTACGAGCAGTACTTC. This encodes CASSLLASGGLGYEQYF.

This clone is a singleton in its sample. The chain is built from TRBV18 and TRBJ1-1; D call uncertain. Trimming removed 3 bases from V and 5 bases from J, with 16 bases in between. The CDR3 runs 15 residues. CDR1 and CDR2 from the germline V gene are KGHSH and LQKENI. The CDR3 loop is CASSPPVRQRTEAFF. DNA of the CDR3: TGTGCCAGCTCACCCCCGGTACGCCAGCGGACTGAAGCTTTCTTT.

The genes are TRBV15 and TRBJ2-2, with D perhaps TRBD2 (5 bases). Germline CDR1 reads LNHNV; CDR2 reads YYDKDF (reference sequence). V was pared by 5 bases and J by 7 bases, with 20 bases between. The CDR3 loop spans 16 amino acids. The CDR3 sequence: CATSGQTFTSNGELFF. The CDR3 DNA is TGTGCCACCAGCGGTCAGACATTCACTAGTAACGGGGAGCTGTTTTTT.

The genes are TRBV6-2 or TRBV6-3 and TRBJ1-4; D not certain. V lost 5 bases to trimming and J lost 4 bases, with 23 bases between them. The CDR3 has 18 amino acids. Looked up from germline, CDR1 is MNHEY and CDR2 is SVGEGT. CDR3 DNA: TGTGCCAGCAGTCCCTTACCGACATTGGTACGCTTTAATGAAAAACTGTTTTTT. It specifies CASSPLPTLVRFNEKLFF.

The chain recombines TRBV3-1 (or the pseudogene TRBV3-2) with TRBJ2-7, with D possibly matching TRBD1 (6 bases). The CDR3 extends over 13 amino acids. Germline CDR1 LGHDT, CDR2 YNNKEL (reference sequence). V shed 4 bases and J shed 3 bases, with 10 bases lying between them. The CDR3 nucleotides read TGTGCCAGCAGCCGCGGACAGAACTACGAGCAGTACTTC. This codes for CASSRGQNYEQYF.

This clone was observed a few times. The CDR3 sequence: CASSLDGGSDTEAFF. Written as DNA, the CDR3 is TGTGCCAGCAGCTTAGATGGGGGGTCGGACACTGAAGCTTTCTTT. The rearrangement uses TRBV7-2 and TRBJ1-1; D is perhaps TRBD1 (5 bases). The ends were cut back, 1 base at V and 3 bases at J, with 12 bases in the middle. CDR3 length: 15 amino acids. Germline CDR1 and CDR2: SGHTA and FQGNSA. The whole variable domain, remainder taken from reference TRBV7-2 and TRBJ1-1, is GAGVSQSPSNKVTEKGKDVELRCDPISGHTALYWYRQSLGQGLEFLIYFQGNSAPDKSGLPSDRFSAERTGGSVSTLTIQRTQQEDSAVYLCASSLDGGSDTEAFFGQGTRLTVV.

The chain combines TRBV14 with TRBJ2-1, with 11 positions matching TRBD2. Germline lookup yields CDR1 SGHDN and CDR2 FVKESK. With 4 bases clipped from V and 1 base from J, the junction kept 0 bases outside the gene matches. The length of the CDR3 is 15 residues. CDR3 loop: CASSLAGGSYNEQFF. CDR3 bases: TGTGCCAGCAGCCTAGCGGGGGGGTCCTACAATGAGCAGTTCTTC. The full variable domain, with the rest looked up from reference TRBV14 and TRBJ2-1, is EAGVTQFPSHSVIEKGQTVTLRCDPISGHDNLYWYRRVMGKEIKFLLHFVKESKQDESGMPNNRFLAERTGGTYSTLKVQPAELEDSGVYFCASSLAGGSYNEQFFGPGTRLTVL.

This clone showed up just once. The chain uses TRBV29-1 and TRBJ1-3; 10 bases are shared with TRBD1. Germline V lookup: CDR1 SQVTM, CDR2 ANQGSEA. The trim removed 7 bases at V and 8 bases at J, leaving 5 bases unmatched. The CDR3 has 12 residues. Here the CDR3 reads CSAGDRGDTIYF. In DNA, the CDR3 is TGCAGCGCTGGGGACAGGGGAGACACCATATATTTT.

This chain connects TRBV2 to TRBJ2-7; 11 bases match TRBD2. The CDR3 covers 14 residues. With V trimmed by 6 bases and J by 2 bases, 3 bases remained unmatched. Looked up from germline, CDR1 is SNHLY and CDR2 is FYNNEI. DNA of the CDR3: TGTGCCAGCAGGGGGACTAGCGGTCCCTACGAGCAGTACTTC. It codes for CASRGTSGPYEQYF.

The chain is built from TRBV9 and TRBJ2-3; D is unclear. CDR1 is SGDLS and CDR2 is YYNGEE in the germline V gene. V was shortened by 0 bases and J by 0 bases, with 11 bases between the two germline ends. This CDR3 is built from 16 residues. CDR3 sequence (DNA): TGTGCCAGCAGCGTAGGATATAGCCGAAGCACAGATACGCAGTATTTT. It codes for CASSVGYSRSTDTQYF. The complete variable domain, with remaining parts taken from reference TRBV9 and TRBJ2-3, reads DSGVTQTPKHLITATGQRVTLRCSPRSGDLSVYWYQQSLDQGLQFLIQYYNGEERAKGNILERFSAQQFPDLHSELNLSSLELGDSALYFCASSVGYSRSTDTQYFGPGTRLTVL.

This clone was counted once. This chain links TRBV11-2 with TRBJ2-1, with 10 bases that match TRBD2. Trimming removed 5 bases from V and 9 bases from J; junction bases left unmatched: 10. The V gene's germline CDR1 is SGHAT and CDR2 FQNNGV. This CDR3 contains 15 residues. The CDR3 is CASSLHSGGRSEQFF. The CDR3 nucleotides are TGTGCCAGCAGCCTCCATAGCGGGGGGCGAAGTGAGCAGTTCTTC.

V usage is TRBV29-1 and J usage is TRBJ1-5; D gene uncertain. The CDR3 has 11 residues. Trimming removed 7 bases at V and 4 bases at J, with 8 bases between. Germline CDR1 SQVTM, CDR2 ANQGSEA. The CDR3 DNA is TGCAGCGCCCAGACTAATCAGCCCCAGCATTTT. This codes for CSAQTNQPQHF.

This clone was seen a handful of times. The rearrangement links TRBV11-1 to TRBJ2-4, with D perhaps matching TRBD2 (5 bases). The ends were cut back, 5 bases at V and 3 bases at J, with 14 bases in the middle. The CDR3 extends over 15 amino acids. From germline, CDR1 is SGHAT and CDR2 FQDESV (reference sequence). CDR3 protein: CASSARKGVKNIQYF. CDR3 bases: TGTGCCAGCAGCGCTCGGAAGGGAGTCAAAAACATTCAGTACTTC.

The rearrangement links TRBV20-1 to TRBJ2-5; 7 nucleotides align to TRBD1. The V gene end was trimmed by 3 bases and the J gene end by 2 bases; junction bases not matched to a gene: 9. This CDR3 has 15 residues. Germline V gives CDR1 DFQATT, CDR2 SNEGSKA (reference sequence). The CDR3 region is CSASPSGRGQETQYF. The CDR3 region has the DNA TGCAGTGCTAGTCCGTCGGGCAGGGGGCAAGAGACCCAGTACTTC.

This chain links TRBV6-1 with TRBJ2-3, with TRBD2 matching 13 bases. The junction had 7 bases not matched to a gene; V was cut back by 4 bases and J by 6 bases. The CDR3 extends over 16 amino acids. Germline CDR1 and CDR2: MNHNS and SASEGT. CDR3 sequence: CASSVGLAGEGDTQYF. CDR3 bases: TGTGCCAGCAGTGTCGGACTAGCGGGGGAAGGTGATACGCAGTATTTT.

The chain joins TRBV7-3 to TRBJ2-7; TRBD2 agrees at 13 bases. There are 14 residues in the CDR3. The V and J ends lost 4 bases and 7 bases, in that order; junction bases with no gene match: 4. CDR1 SGHTA and CDR2 FQGTGA come from the germline V gene. CDR3 in amino acids: CASSWTSGGGEQYF. The CDR3 DNA reads as TGTGCCAGCAGCTGGACTAGCGGGGGAGGGGAGCAGTACTTC.

The genes are TRBV5-6 and TRBJ2-3; 15 bases line up with TRBD2. Germline V gene lookup returns CDR1 SGHDT and CDR2 YYEEEE. Trimming cost V 5 bases and J 3 bases; bases outside gene matches: 4. The CDR3 is made up of 16 amino acids. The CDR3 protein is CASSYGLAGGTDTQYF. The CDR3 coding sequence is TGTGCCAGCAGTTACGGACTAGCGGGAGGGACAGATACGCAGTATTTT.

V gene TRBV2 combines with J gene TRBJ2-7; 8 bases map to TRBD1. Germline V lookup: CDR1 SNHLY, CDR2 FYNNEI. The CDR3 loop spans 13 amino acids. V lost 6 bases, J lost 5 bases, and 6 bases stayed unmatched. CDR3 residues: CASRLDREHEQYF. The CDR3 DNA sequence: TGTGCCAGCAGGTTGGACAGGGAGCACGAGCAGTACTTC.

The chain employs TRBV6-5 and TRBJ1-1, with 8 bases fitting TRBD1. CDR3 length equals 13 residues. Per germline, CDR1 MNHEY and CDR2 SVGAGI. V trimming: 7 bases; J trimming: 6 bases; junction bases outside the gene matches: 7. CDR3 sequence: CASKSGGYAEAFF. The CDR3 nucleotides are TGTGCCAGCAAATCAGGGGGCTATGCTGAAGCTTTCTTT.

V usage is TRBV25-1 and J usage is TRBJ1-2; 7 bases match TRBD1. This CDR3 region has 16 residues. The germline gives CDR1 MGHDK, CDR2 SYGVNS. V lost 0 bases, J lost 0 bases, and 4 bases stayed unmatched. CDR3 in amino acids: CASSEYGTEANYGYTF. In DNA, the CDR3 is TGTGCCAGCAGTGAATATGGGACAGAAGCTAACTATGGCTACACCTTC.

The chain couples TRBV5-1 to TRBJ2-7; TRBD1 agrees at 7 bases. Trimming at V came to 4 bases and at J to 1 base, leaving 8 bases not matched to a gene. CDR1 is SGHRS and CDR2 is YFSETQ in the germline V gene. The CDR3 loop spans 15 amino acids. CDR3 protein: CASSMLQGSSYEQYF. The CDR3 bases are TGCGCCAGCAGCATGTTACAGGGGTCTTCCTACGAGCAGTACTTC.